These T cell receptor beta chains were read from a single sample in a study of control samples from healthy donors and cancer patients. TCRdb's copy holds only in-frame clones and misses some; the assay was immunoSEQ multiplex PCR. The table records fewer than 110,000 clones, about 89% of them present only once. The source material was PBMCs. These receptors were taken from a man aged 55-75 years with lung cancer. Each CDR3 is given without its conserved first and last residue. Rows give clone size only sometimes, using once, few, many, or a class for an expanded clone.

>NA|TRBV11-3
ASSFYGAQLF
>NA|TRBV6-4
ASSSGNYGYT
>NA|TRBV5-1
ASSLGVRNTEAF
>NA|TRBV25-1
ASSEYNVNTGELF
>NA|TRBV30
AWSGEGTHKIYGYT
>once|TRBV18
ASSTRDPGVYGYT
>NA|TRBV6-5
ACSSTGEGAQH
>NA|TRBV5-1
ASSRNRGRESPNTDTQY
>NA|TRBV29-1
SVLGQGTDTQY
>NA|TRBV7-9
ASSSRQAGQETQY
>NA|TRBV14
ASSQSGRAGYT
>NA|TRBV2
ASSVIRLSSTDTQY
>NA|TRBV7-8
ASSLAKDRGNEKLF
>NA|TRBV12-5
ASGFTPDGRLNTEAF
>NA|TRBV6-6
ASSFPDSVDNSPLH
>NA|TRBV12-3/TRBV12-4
ASSSGVNSPLH
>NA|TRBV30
AWNIWDSGAPEETQY
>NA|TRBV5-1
ASSLTGRETQY
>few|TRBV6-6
ASSLGQGSTPQH
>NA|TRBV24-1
ATSDYTGQGYTGELF
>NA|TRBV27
ASSPSDRTGRNYGYT
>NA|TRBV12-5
ASGSRTGLRYGYT
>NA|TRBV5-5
ASSYMGTGDNSPLH
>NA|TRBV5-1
ASSLAGNEESGYT
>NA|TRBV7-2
ASSLFERRARGDTQY
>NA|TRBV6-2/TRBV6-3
ASSYRVKETQY
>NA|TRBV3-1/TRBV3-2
ASADQGRTNTGELF
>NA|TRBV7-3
ASSLPLSSSYNEQF
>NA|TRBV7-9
ASSLPLQGAKVYEQY
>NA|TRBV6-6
ASTGAANTGELF
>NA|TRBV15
ATSRDQGAVEKLF
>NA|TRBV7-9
ASSQRPGTAMNTEAF
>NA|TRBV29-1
SVGRPQTYEQY
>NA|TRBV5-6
ASSLLLGTAETQY
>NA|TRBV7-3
ASSLTSGTDTQY
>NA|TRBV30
AWMRRKNYGYT
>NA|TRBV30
ASDSYTEAF
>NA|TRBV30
AWTGSMNTEAF
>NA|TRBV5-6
ASSLGGFSGNTIY
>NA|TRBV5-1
ASSHGRVSGNTIY
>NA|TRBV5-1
ASSLKTGELF
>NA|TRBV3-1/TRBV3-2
ASRPNQGLGAF
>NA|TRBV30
AWSVLGGSAQH
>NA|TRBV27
ASSSRGQASTNEKLF
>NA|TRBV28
ASSLSQNEAF
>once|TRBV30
AWSVPDRMNTEAF
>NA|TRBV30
AWTHAGGDTEAF
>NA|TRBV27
ASSFGTGGGYGYT
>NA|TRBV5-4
ASSEDSYGYT